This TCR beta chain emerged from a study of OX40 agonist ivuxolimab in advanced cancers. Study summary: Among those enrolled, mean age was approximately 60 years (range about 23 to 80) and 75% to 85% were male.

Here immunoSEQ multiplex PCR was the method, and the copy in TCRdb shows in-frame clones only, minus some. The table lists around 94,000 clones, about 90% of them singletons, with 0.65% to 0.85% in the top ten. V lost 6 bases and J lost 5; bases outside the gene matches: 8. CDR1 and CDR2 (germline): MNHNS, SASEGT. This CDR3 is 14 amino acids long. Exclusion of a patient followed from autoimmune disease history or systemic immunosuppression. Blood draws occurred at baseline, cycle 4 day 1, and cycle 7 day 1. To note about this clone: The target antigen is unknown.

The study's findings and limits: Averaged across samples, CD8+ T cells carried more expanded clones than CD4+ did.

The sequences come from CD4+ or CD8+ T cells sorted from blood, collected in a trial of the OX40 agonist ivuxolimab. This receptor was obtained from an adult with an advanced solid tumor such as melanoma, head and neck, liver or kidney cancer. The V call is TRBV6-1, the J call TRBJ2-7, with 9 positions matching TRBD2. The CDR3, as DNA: TGTGCCAGCAGCGCTAGCGGGGCAGACAACGAGCAGTACTTC. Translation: CASSASGADNEQYF.